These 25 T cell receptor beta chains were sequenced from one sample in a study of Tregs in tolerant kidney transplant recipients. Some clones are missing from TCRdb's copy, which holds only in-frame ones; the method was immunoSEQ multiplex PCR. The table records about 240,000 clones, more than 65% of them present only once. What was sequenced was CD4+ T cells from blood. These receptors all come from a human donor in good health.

The CDR3 DNA is TGTGCCAGCAGCCCTGTTGGGGGCAGGGCCCCCTACGAGCAGTACTTC. Translating gives CASSPVGGRAPYEQYF. The V and J genes are TRBV5-4 and TRBJ2-7; perhaps TRBD1 as D (6 bases). The length of the CDR3 is 16 residues. V lost 4 bases, J lost 2 bases, and 19 bases lay in between. Per germline, CDR1 SGHNT and CDR2 YYREEE (reference sequence).

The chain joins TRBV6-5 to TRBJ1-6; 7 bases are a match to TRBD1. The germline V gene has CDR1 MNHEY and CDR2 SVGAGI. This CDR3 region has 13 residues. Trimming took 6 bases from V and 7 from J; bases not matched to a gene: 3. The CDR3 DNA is TGTGCCAGCAGCCAGACAGGGAATTCACCCCTCCACTTT. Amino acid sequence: CASSQTGNSPLHF.

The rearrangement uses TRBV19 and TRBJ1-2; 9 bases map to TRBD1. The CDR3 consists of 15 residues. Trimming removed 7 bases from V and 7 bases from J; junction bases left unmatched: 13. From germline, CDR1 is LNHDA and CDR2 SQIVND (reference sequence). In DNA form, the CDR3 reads TGTGCCAGTATACCCAACAGGGGGCGATTCGCTGGCTACACCTTC. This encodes CASIPNRGRFAGYTF.

The CDR3 coding sequence is TGTGCCAGTAGTAGCCCGGGACAGTCGAACACTGAAGCTTTCTTT. Translated, it gives CASSSPGQSNTEAFF. The chain couples TRBV19 to TRBJ1-1, with 7 positions matching TRBD1. J lost 1 base, V lost 4 bases, and 6 bases had no gene match. The CDR3 is 15 residues long. Germline assignment: CDR1 LNHDA and CDR2 SQIVND (reference sequence).

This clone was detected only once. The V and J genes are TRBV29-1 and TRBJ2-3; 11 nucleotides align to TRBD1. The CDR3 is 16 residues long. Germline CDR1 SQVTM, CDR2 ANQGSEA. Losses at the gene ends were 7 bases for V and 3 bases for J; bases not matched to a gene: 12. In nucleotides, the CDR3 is TGCAGCGCAGACGATAAGGACAGGGGGCTAACAGATACGCAGTATTTT. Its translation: CSADDKDRGLTDTQYF.

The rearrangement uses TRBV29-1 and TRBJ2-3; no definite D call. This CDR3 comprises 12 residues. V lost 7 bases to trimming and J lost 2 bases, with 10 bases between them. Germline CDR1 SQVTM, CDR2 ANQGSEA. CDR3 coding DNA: TGCAGCGCCGGACGAAACACAGATACGCAGTATTTT. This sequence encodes CSAGRNTDTQYF.

CDR3 protein: CASGDRDRQETQYF. Written as DNA, the CDR3 is TGCGCCAGCGGGGACAGGGATAGACAAGAGACCCAGTACTTC. The chain uses TRBV4-1 and TRBJ2-5; 9 bases are shared with TRBD1. The V segment lost 8 bases and the J segment 2 bases; nucleotides outside the gene matches: 6. CDR3 length: 14 residues. The germline gives CDR1 MGHRA, CDR2 YSYEKL.

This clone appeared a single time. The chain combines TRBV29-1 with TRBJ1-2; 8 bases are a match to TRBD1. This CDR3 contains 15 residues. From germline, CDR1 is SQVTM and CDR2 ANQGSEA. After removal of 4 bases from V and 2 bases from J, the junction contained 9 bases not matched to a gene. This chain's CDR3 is CSVGLDRGINYGYTF. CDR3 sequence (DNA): TGCAGCGTTGGATTAGACAGGGGAATAAACTATGGCTACACCTTC.

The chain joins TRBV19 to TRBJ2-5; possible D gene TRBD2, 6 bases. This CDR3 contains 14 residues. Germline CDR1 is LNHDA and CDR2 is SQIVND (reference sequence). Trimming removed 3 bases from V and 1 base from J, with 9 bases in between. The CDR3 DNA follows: TGTGCCAGTAGTATTCCGGGGGTCCAAGAGACCCAGTACTTC. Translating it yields CASSIPGVQETQYF.

In DNA form, the CDR3 reads TGTGCCAGCAGTAGGGGACAGGCGTACGAGCAGTACTTC. Translation gives CASSRGQAYEQYF. The chain combines TRBV6-6 with TRBJ2-7; 8 positions match TRBD1. The V gene end was trimmed by 5 bases and the J gene end by 4 bases; junction bases not matched to a gene: 4. CDR1 is MNHNY, CDR2 SVGAGI, per germline (reference sequence). The CDR3 length is 13 residues.

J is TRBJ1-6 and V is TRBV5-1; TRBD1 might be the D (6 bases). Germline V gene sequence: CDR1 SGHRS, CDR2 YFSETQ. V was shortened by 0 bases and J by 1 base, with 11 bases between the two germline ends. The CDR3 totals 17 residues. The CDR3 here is CASSLEGGRSYNSPLHF. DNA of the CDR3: TGCGCCAGCAGCTTGGAGGGGGGTAGGTCCTATAATTCACCCCTCCACTTT.

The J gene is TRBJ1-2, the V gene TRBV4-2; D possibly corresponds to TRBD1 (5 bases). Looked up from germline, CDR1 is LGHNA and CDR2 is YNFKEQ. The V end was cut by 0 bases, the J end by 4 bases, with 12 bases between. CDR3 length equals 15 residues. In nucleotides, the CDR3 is TGTGCCAGCAGCCAAGAAGGCTTGGGGGGCTATGGCTACACCTTC. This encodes CASSQEGLGGYGYTF.

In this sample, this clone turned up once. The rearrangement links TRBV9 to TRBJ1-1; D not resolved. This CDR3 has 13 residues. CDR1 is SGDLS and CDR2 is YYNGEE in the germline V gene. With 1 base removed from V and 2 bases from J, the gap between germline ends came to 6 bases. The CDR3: CASSVTHNTEAFF. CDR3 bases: TGTGCCAGCAGCGTAACACATAACACTGAAGCTTTCTTT.

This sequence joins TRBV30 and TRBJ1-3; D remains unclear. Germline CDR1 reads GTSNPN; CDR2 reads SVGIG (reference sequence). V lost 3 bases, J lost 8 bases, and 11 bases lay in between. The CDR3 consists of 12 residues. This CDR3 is CAWSSGGYTIYF. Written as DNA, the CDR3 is TGTGCCTGGAGCTCTGGCGGCTACACCATATATTTT.

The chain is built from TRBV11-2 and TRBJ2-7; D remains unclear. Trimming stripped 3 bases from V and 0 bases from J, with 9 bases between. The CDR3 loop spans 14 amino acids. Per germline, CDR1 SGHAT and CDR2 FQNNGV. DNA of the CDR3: TGTGCCAGCAGCTTCTCGGCAGCCTCCTACGAGCAGTACTTC. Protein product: CASSFSAASYEQYF.

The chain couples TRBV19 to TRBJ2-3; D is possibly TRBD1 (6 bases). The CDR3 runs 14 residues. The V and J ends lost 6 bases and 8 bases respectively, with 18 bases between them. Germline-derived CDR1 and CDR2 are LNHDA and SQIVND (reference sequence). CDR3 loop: CASSSTGTKGTQYF. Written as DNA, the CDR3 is TGTGCCAGTAGCTCAACTGGGACAAAGGGTACGCAGTATTTT.

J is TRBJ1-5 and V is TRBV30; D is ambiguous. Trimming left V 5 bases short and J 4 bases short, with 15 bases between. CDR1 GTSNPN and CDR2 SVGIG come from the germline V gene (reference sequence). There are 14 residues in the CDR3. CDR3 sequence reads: CAWRAGSENQPQHF. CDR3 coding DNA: TGTGCCTGGCGAGCGGGGTCGGAAAATCAGCCCCAGCATTTT.

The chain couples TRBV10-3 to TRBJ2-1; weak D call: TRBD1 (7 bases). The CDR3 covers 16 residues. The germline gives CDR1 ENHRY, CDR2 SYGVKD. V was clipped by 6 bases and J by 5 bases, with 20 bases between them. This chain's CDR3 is CAISLSRGAGNNEQFF. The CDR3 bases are TGTGCCATCAGCCTTAGCAGGGGGGCCGGGAACAATGAGCAGTTCTTC.

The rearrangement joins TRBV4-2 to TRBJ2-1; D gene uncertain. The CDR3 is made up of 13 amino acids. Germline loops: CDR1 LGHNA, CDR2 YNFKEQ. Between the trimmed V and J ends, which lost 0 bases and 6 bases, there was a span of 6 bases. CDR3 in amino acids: CASSQERINEQFF. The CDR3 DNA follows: TGTGCCAGCAGCCAAGAGCGTATCAATGAGCAGTTCTTC.

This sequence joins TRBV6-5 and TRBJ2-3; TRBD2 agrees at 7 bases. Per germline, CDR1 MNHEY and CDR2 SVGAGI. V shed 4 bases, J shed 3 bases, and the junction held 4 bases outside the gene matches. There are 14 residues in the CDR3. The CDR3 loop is CASSLSRGTDTQYF. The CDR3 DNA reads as TGTGCCAGCAGTTTATCGCGGGGGACAGATACGCAGTATTTT.

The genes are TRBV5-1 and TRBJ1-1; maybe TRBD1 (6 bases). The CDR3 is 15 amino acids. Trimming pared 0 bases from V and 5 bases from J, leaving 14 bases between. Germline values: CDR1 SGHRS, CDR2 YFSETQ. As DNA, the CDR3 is TGCGCCAGCAGCTTGGCCGGGGGCTTGGTAACTGAAGCTTTCTTT. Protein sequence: CASSLAGGLVTEAFF.

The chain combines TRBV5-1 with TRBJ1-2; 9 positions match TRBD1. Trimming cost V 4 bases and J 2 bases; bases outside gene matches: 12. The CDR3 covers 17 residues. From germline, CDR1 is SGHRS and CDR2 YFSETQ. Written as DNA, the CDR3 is TGCGCCAGCAGCCCGGGGACAGGGCAGTACTTCAACTATGGCTACACCTTC. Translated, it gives CASSPGTGQYFNYGYTF.

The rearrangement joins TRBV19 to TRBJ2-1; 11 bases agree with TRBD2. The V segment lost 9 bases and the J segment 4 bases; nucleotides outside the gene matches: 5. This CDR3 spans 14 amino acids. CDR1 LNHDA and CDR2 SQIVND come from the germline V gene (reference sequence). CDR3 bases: TGTGCCAGCAAACTAGCGGGGGTGTACAATGAGCAGTTCTTC. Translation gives CASKLAGVYNEQFF.

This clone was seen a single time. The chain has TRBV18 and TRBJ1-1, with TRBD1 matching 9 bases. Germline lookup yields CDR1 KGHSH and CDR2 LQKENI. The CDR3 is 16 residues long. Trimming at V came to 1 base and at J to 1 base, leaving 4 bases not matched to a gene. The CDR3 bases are TGTGCCAGCTCACCACTGGGACAGGGATCGAACACTGAAGCTTTCTTT. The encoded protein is CASSPLGQGSNTEAFF.

The CDR3 sequence: CASSLSSGRSSYNEQFF. Written as DNA, the CDR3 is TGTGCCAGCAGCTTATCTAGCGGGAGGAGTTCCTACAATGAGCAGTTCTTC. The chain has TRBV7-7 and TRBJ2-1; 11 nucleotides align to TRBD2. The CDR3 is made up of 17 amino acids. CDR1 is SSHAT, CDR2 FNYEAQ, per germline (reference sequence). J lost 1 base, V lost 2 bases, and 4 bases had no gene match.